Described below is a single T cell receptor (beta chain) sequence and its context. This clone's antigen is unknown. Per-base qualities were not stored, and no clone one base away is much larger. The library was obtained by PCR. The data were produced on an Illumina HiSeq 2000. The public reads were reanalyzed by TCRdb: fastp trimming at Q25, MiXCR alignment, in-frame beta chains only. When rows share a CDR3 protein, they turn into one entry using the most common DNA and genes. The sample data list under 15,000 distinct CDR3 sequences, and less than 55% of these were observed just once. Approximately 28% of the sample is taken by the ten largest. The data were obtained in a study of tumor-infiltrating lymphocytes in oesophageal squamous cell carcinoma (dated by TCRdb to about 2016). CDR1 and CDR2 are drawn from the germline V gene: SGHVS, FQNEAQ. The CDR3 sequence holds 15 residues, the cysteine and phenylalanine included. CDR3 DNA only is kept here, 45 bases in frame from base 1. Trimming takes 3 bases from V and 1 base from J, and the germline ends sit 13 bases apart.

Sequenced sample: esophageal tumor tissue. The receptor's source is a female donor with esophageal squamous cell carcinoma. The V and J genes are TRBV7-8 and TRBJ2-7, with the D call perhaps TRBD1 or TRBD2, each one matching 5 bases. The CDR3 has the sequence CASSLFQGPSYEQYF. The base sequence is TGTGCCAGCAGCTTGTTCCAGGGACCTTCCTACGAGCAGTACTTC.